A selection of T cell receptor beta chains follows, all from one sample in a study of cytomegalovirus exposure and HLA in healthy donors. Generated by immunoSEQ multiplex PCR, the TCRdb table keeps only in-frame clones and is missing some. The sample consists of around 220,000 clones, roughly 83% of them appearing once. The sequenced sample was PBMCs. All receptors come from a girl aged 5-17 years in good health and CMV-seronegative. Each CDR3 is given without its conserved first and last residue.

J	V	CDR3
TRBJ1-1	TRBV20-1	SARDGLRAF
TRBJ2-2	TRBV27	ASSSGLPSEDGELF
TRBJ1-1	TRBV28	ASSLLGRGMNTEAF
TRBJ1-6	TRBV5-6	ASSSMRDRGTLNSPLH
TRBJ2-1	TRBV13	ASSPPSSWGGNEQF
TRBJ2-7	TRBV30	AWKRPRDSSSYEQY
TRBJ2-3	TRBV28	ASKTLGASTGSHTDTQY
TRBJ1-4	TRBV19	ASSMIRGQAVDEKLF
TRBJ2-5	TRBV7-9	SSLAGAGSQETQY
TRBJ2-7	TRBV29-1	SVVYGSGRQSYEQY
TRBJ2-1	TRBV16	ASSSQNRAYNEQF
TRBJ2-7	TRBV18	ASSPNGGGGSYEQY
TRBJ1-1	TRBV6-5	ASSYSNRGMAEAF
TRBJ2-2	TRBV28	ASRGRLGPGELF
TRBJ1-2	TRBV28	ASNQGDNYGYT
TRBJ1-1	TRBV7-9	ASSPGQVGMNTEAF
TRBJ1-4	TRBV7-9	ASSLEGGYEKLF
TRBJ2-3	TRBV25-1	ASTSYPGAVEGADTQY
TRBJ2-7	TRBV11-2	ASSPGTGMAEQY
TRBJ1-2	TRBV6-6	ASSGDRAVGYT
TRBJ2-5	TRBV30	AWSAGTEVQETQY
TRBJ1-1	TRBV5-4	ASSNQGLHTEAF
TRBJ1-6	TRBV5-1	ASSGQDPNSPLH
TRBJ1-4	TRBV19	ASSLGDSYNEKLF
TRBJ1-1	TRBV27	ATKRQSMNTEAF
TRBJ2-7	TRBV7-8	ASSTKPGQGGYEQY
TRBJ1-2	TRBV9	ASSVDYRGSQGPNYGYT